Listed here are 7 T cell receptor beta chains from one sample, sequenced in a study of beta chain features in type 1 diabetes. TCRB transcripts that were expressed got sequenced, as all of the isolated RNA had been reverse transcribed. Clones were sequenced by immunoSEQ multiplex PCR, and TCRdb holds only the in-frame ones, with some missing. The sample has 850,000 to 900,000 clones, roughly a sixth seen once. Sequencing was carried out using naive CD4+ T cells from blood. The origin of the receptors is a woman aged 18-29 years in good health.

A few counts support this clone. The J gene is TRBJ1-1, the V gene TRBV5-1; D might be TRBD1 (5 bases). The V and J ends lost 0 bases and 3 bases respectively, with 12 bases between them. Germline V gene sequence: CDR1 SGHRS, CDR2 YFSETQ. This CDR3 region has 15 residues. The CDR3 loop reads CASSLGQREDTEAFF. DNA for the CDR3: TGCGCCAGCAGCTTGGGACAGAGGGAAGACACTGAAGCTTTCTTT. Looking up the rest from reference TRBV5-1 and TRBJ1-1 gives the full variable domain: KAGVTQTPRYLIKTRGQQVTLSCSPISGHRSVSWYQQTPGQGLQFLFEYFSETQRNKGNFPGRFSGRQFSNSRSEMNVSTLELGDSALYLCASSLGQREDTEAFFGQGTRLTVV.

This clone was detected only a few times. V is TRBV28 and J is TRBJ2-1; 10 bases are shared with TRBD2. From germline, CDR1 is MDHEN and CDR2 SYDVKM. The CDR3 loop spans 16 amino acids. After removal of 5 bases from V and 10 bases from J, the junction contained 14 bases not matched to a gene. DNA for the CDR3: TGTGCCAGCAGTCCATCGTGGGCTAGCGGGGGCCGGGAGCAGTTCTTC. Amino acids: CASSPSWASGGREQFF.

This chain connects TRBV7-2 to TRBJ2-7; D possibly matches TRBD1 or TRBD2 (5 bases each). This CDR3 contains 13 residues. The germline V gene encodes CDR1 SGHTA and CDR2 FQGNSA. V shed 5 bases and J shed 8 bases, with 16 bases lying between them. CDR3 region: CASSPRAGFKQYF. The CDR3 DNA reads as TGTGCCAGCAGCCCGAGGGCAGGGTTCAAGCAGTACTTC.

The chain has TRBV4-1 and TRBJ2-3; D call uncertain. Germline-derived CDR1 and CDR2 are MGHRA and YSYEKL. Trimming cost V 1 base and J 10 bases, with 12 bases left between them. The CDR3 has 13 residues. As DNA, the CDR3 is TGCGCCAGCAGCCAAGTCGTAGCCGGCGCGCAGTATTTT. It yields the protein CASSQVVAGAQYF.

In this sample, this clone turned up a few times. The chain has TRBV7-3 and TRBJ2-2; tentatively, D is TRBD2 (5 bases). The V end lost 1 base, the J end lost 7 bases, and 7 bases lay between the germline ends. In germline, CDR1 is SGHTA, CDR2 FQGTGA. The CDR3 covers 13 residues. The CDR3 region is CASSLIRGGELFF. CDR3 bases: TGTGCCAGCAGCTTAATTCGGGGCGGGGAGCTGTTTTTT.

This clone was seen a few times. The chain couples TRBV28 to TRBJ2-4; 8 bases match TRBD1. The germline gives CDR1 MDHEN, CDR2 SYDVKM. The CDR3 contains 14 residues. The junction had 3 bases not matched to a gene; V was cut back by 5 bases and J by 3 bases. CDR3 region: CASSQGQDKNIQYF. In DNA, the CDR3 is TGTGCCAGCAGTCAGGGACAGGACAAAAACATTCAGTACTTC. Supplemented by reference TRBV28 and TRBJ2-4, the full variable domain reads DVKVTQSSRYLVKRTGEKVFLECVQDMDHENMFWYRQDPGLGLRLIYFSYDVKMKEKGDIPEGYSVSREKKERFSLILESASTNQTSMYLCASSQGQDKNIQYFGAGTRLSVL.

A note on this clone: Germline is not matched at one junction end, which may reflect a read error. The chain is built from TRBV18 and TRBJ2-7; tentative D call: TRBD1 (7 bases). CDR3 size: 16 residues. Germline V lookup: CDR1 KGHSH, CDR2 LQKENI. The CDR3 loop is CASSPPFAGQKGEQYF. Written as DNA, the CDR3 is TGTGCCAGCTCGCCACCCTTTGCGGGACAGAAGGGCGAGCAGTACTTC.